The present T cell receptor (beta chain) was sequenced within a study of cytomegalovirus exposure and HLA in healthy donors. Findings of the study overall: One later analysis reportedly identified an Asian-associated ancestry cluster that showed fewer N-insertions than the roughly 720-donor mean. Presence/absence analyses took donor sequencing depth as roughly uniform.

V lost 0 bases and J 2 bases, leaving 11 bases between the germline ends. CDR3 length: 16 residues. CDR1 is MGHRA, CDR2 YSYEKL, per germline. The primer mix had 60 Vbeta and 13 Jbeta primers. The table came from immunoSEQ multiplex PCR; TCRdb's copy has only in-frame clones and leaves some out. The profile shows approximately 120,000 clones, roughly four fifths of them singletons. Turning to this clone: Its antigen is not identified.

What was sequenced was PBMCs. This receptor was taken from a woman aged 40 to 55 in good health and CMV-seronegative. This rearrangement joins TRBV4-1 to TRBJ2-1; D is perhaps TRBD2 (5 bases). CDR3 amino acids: CASSQDRRAPYNEQFF. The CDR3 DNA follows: TGCGCCAGCAGCCAAGATAGGCGGGCCCCCTACAATGAGCAGTTCTTC.